This T cell receptor beta chain was profiled in a study of human thymus T cells. To note about this clone: The antigen is not known.

Assay used: immunoSEQ multiplex PCR; TCRdb lists only in-frame clones, some missing. The data show 57,000 or so clones, 94% seen once. CDR3 length equals 17 residues. Trimming took 1 base from V and 4 from J, leaving 17 bases between them. CDR1 is KGHSH, CDR2 LQKENI, per germline. Findings of the study overall: It looked as if thymic and blood repertoires used V and J genes in a biased way.

What was sequenced was blood. This chain joins TRBV18 and TRBJ2-1, with D possibly matching TRBD2 (6 bases). The receptor's source is a boy under two years old with a congenital heart defect but otherwise immunologically healthy. The CDR3 loop is CASSPLTSRRSYNEQFF. Here the CDR3 DNA reads TGTGCCAGCTCACCACTAACTAGCCGCCGATCATACAATGAGCAGTTCTTC.